These T cell receptor beta chains were read from a single sample in a study of T-cell memory formation after mild COVID-19. TCRdb recomputed calls from the 5' RACE reads with MiXCR, one row per CDR3 protein. This table has 30,000 to 35,000 distinct CDR3 sequences, 7% to 8% appearing once. Input material: PBMCs or a T cell subset sorted from them (not recorded which). Receptor source: a man between 18 and 35 years old who had mild COVID-19 (a few samples of this study predate the infection). Cell type and time point are not known. The conserved cysteine and the conserved F or W are not part of the CDR3 here. Fields, in order: J gene, V gene, CDR3 protein.

>TRBJ1-1|TRBV6-2/TRBV6-3
ASSSLKGSFMNTEAF
>TRBJ2-1|TRBV11-2
ASSLGGGGYNEQF
>TRBJ2-5|TRBV5-1
ASSLLAGDETQY
>TRBJ2-5|TRBV19
ASSIEWTAETQY
>TRBJ1-1|TRBV19
ASTDTINTEAF
>TRBJ1-2|TRBV10-3
AIGGQIHSINT
>TRBJ2-7|TRBV29-1
SVEVRADEQY
>TRBJ2-7|TRBV12-3/TRBV12-4
ASSRGHEQY
>TRBJ2-3|TRBV7-3
ASSLGLADTQY
>TRBJ1-1|TRBV14
ASSSQGAQSTEAF
>TRBJ2-3|TRBV30
AWSVGQADTQY
>TRBJ2-2|TRBV11-3
ASSSPIGELF
>TRBJ1-4|TRBV6-6
ASYPEPGSATNEKLF
>TRBJ2-5|TRBV28
ASTGTYETQY
>TRBJ1-1|TRBV5-1
ASSHRDRGTGEAF
>TRBJ1-2|TRBV9
ASSVAIRGPYGYT
>TRBJ2-3|TRBV7-3
ASSLLSTDTQY
>TRBJ2-5|TRBV9
ASSASPLDRVETQY
>TRBJ1-4|TRBV4-3
ASSGRTAANEKLF
>TRBJ1-2|TRBV7-2
ASISPGGRGYT
>TRBJ2-5|TRBV6-1
ASSGNGHQETQY
>TRBJ2-3|TRBV6-2/TRBV6-3
ASSYSYRDPRTGDTQY
>TRBJ2-2|TRBV12-3/TRBV12-4
ASSPSTGTNTGELF
>TRBJ2-7|TRBV4-2
ASSRRGDGPSSYEQY
>TRBJ2-1|TRBV5-4
ASSWFRGHNEQF
>TRBJ1-2|TRBV6-5
ASSYSTRVGYGYT
>TRBJ1-1|TRBV18
ASSLSDRNTEAF